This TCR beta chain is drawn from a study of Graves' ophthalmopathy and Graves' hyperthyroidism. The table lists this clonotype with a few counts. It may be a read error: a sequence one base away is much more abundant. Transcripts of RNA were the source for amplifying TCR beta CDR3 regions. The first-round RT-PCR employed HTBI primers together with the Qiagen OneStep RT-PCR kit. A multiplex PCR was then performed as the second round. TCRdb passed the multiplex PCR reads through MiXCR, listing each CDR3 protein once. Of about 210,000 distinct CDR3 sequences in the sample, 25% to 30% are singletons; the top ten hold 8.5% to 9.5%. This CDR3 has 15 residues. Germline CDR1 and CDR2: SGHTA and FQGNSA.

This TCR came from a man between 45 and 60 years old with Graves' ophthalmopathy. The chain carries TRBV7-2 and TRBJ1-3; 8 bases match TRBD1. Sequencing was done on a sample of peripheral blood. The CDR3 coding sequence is TGTGCCAGCAGCGAATCGACAGGGGCGGGAAACGCCATATATTTT. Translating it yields CASSESTGAGNAIYF.